The 11 T cell receptor beta chains below were found in one sample sequenced in a study of blood T cell repertoires in COVID-19. Method: immunoSEQ multiplex PCR; TCRdb's copy keeps in-frame clones and lacks some. The repertoire holds over 85,000 clones, with more than 75% as singletons. Sequenced input: peripheral blood. The receptor source for this set is a man aged 50 to 60 with active or convalescent COVID-19.

The chain uses TRBV19 and TRBJ1-5, with 9 positions matching TRBD1. The V segment lost 5 bases and the J segment 2 bases; nucleotides outside the gene matches: 1. Germline CDR1 is LNHDA and CDR2 is SQIVND (reference sequence). The CDR3 is made up of 14 amino acids. The CDR3 protein is CASSRTGGNQPQHF. The CDR3 DNA is TGTGCCAGTAGTCGGACAGGGGGCAATCAGCCCCAGCATTTT.

The gene calls are TRBV11-2 and TRBJ1-4; possible D gene TRBD1, 5 bases. The V end was cut by 1 base, the J end by 8 bases, with 11 bases between. The germline V gene has CDR1 SGHAT and CDR2 FQNNGV. The CDR3 contains 14 residues. CDR3 in amino acids: CASSLGQGGEKLFF. The CDR3 bases are TGTGCCAGCAGCTTAGGGCAGGGAGGGGAAAAACTGTTTTTT.

The J gene is TRBJ2-5, the V gene TRBV11-2; unclear D gene. CDR1 and CDR2 from the germline V gene are SGHAT and FQNNGV. V was pared by 0 bases and J by 5 bases, with 7 bases between. The CDR3 consists of 13 residues. The CDR3, as DNA: TGTGCCAGCAGCTTAGATTCCGTGGAGACCCAGTACTTC. Translation gives CASSLDSVETQYF.

This chain joins TRBV12-2 and TRBJ2-2; the DNA was not compared with TRBD2, the D call given in the table. TRBV12-2 is a pseudogene. This CDR3 is 22 amino acids long. CDR3 coding DNA: TGTGCAAGTCGCTTAGTTGGGGCCCGGAGAGTAGCGGGGGAGGCGAACACCGGGGAGCTGTTTTTT. This translates into CASRLVGARRVAGEANTGELFF.

V gene TRBV6-5 combines with J gene TRBJ1-4; weak D call: TRBD1 (6 bases). The CDR3 contains 15 residues. The germline V gene encodes CDR1 MNHEY and CDR2 SVGAGI. Between the trimmed V and J ends, which lost 7 bases and 8 bases, there was a span of 20 bases. The CDR3 DNA follows: TGTGCCAGCAAAGACGCCCGGGGGGCAGGGGAAAAACTGTTTTTT. This translates into CASKDARGAGEKLFF.

The chain is built from TRBV2 and TRBJ2-6; the D gene is possibly TRBD2 (6 bases). The CDR3 is 16 amino acids. CDR1 and CDR2 from the germline V gene are SNHLY and FYNNEI. V gave up 5 bases and J gave up 2 bases, with 13 bases separating them. The CDR3 is CASSSGTGAGANVLTF. Here the CDR3 DNA reads TGTGCCAGCAGTTCGGGGACGGGGGCTGGGGCCAACGTCCTGACTTTC.

The J gene is TRBJ1-6, the V gene TRBV9, with D unclear. In germline, CDR1 is SGDLS, CDR2 YYNGEE. The CDR3 has 12 amino acids. The V end lost 7 bases, the J end lost 10 bases, and 12 bases lay between the germline ends. The CDR3 region has the DNA TGTGCCAGCGTAGTTCCGAAGTCACCCCTCCACTTT. Translation: CASVVPKSPLHF.

This clone was counted once. The rearrangement joins TRBV4-1 to TRBJ2-5, with 14 bases identical to TRBD2. Germline CDR1 and CDR2: MGHRA and YSYEKL. The CDR3 runs 17 residues. Losses at the gene ends were 0 bases for V and 6 bases for J; bases not matched to a gene: 6. This CDR3 is CASSQDPRLAGGKTQYF. CDR3 nucleotide sequence: TGCGCCAGCAGCCAAGATCCCAGACTAGCGGGGGGGAAGACCCAGTACTTC.

The CDR3 coding sequence is TGCGCCAGCAGTGAGCCAAGGGACAGGCCTGAAGCTTTCTTT. It translates to CASSEPRDRPEAFF. The chain couples TRBV10-1 to TRBJ1-1, with 8 bases fitting TRBD1. This CDR3 contains 14 residues. The J segment lost 6 bases and the V segment lost 2 bases, leaving 5 bases of the junction unmatched. Germline lookup yields CDR1 WNHNN and CDR2 SYGVQD (reference sequence).

The chain has TRBV24-1 and TRBJ2-3; 8 bases match TRBD2. Trimming at V came to 4 bases and at J to 4 bases, leaving 6 bases not matched to a gene. This CDR3 has 15 amino acids. The germline V gene has CDR1 KGHDR and CDR2 SFDVKD. The CDR3 sequence: CATSDPSGGADTQYF. CDR3 bases: TGTGCCACCAGTGACCCCTCGGGGGGGGCAGATACGCAGTATTTT.

This chain links TRBV20-1 with TRBJ2-4, with a tentative D call TRBD2 (5 bases). Trimming removed 4 bases at V and 5 bases at J, with 6 bases between. CDR1 and CDR2 (germline): DFQATT, SNEGSKA (reference sequence). The CDR3 runs 11 residues. The CDR3 DNA sequence: TGCAGTGCTATGGGAGAAAACATTCAGTACTTC. Amino acids: CSAMGENIQYF.